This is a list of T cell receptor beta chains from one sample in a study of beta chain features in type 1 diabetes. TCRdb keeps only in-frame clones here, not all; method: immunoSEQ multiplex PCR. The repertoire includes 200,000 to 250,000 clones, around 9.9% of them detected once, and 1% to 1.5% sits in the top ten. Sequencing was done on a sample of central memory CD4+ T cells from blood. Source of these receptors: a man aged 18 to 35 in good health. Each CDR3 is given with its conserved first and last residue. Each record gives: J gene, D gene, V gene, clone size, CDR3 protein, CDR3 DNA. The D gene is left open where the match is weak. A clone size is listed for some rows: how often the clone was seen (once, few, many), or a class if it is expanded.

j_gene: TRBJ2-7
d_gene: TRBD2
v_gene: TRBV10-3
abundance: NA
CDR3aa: CAISALAGRGEQYF
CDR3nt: TGTGCCATCAGTGCCCTAGCGGGAAGGGGCGAGCAGTACTTC

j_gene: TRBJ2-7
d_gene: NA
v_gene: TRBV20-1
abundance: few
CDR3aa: CSALVNEQYF
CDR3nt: TGCAGTGCTCTGGTTAACGAGCAGTACTTC

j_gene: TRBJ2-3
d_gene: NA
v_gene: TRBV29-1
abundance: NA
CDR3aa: CSAGVSSTDTQYF
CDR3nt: TGCAGCGCGGGGGTTTCTAGCACAGATACGCAGTATTTT

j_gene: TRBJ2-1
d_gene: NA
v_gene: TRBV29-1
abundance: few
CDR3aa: CSVDGGRRAAYNEQFF
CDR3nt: TGCAGCGTTGATGGCGGACGGCGGGCCGCCTACAATGAGCAGTTCTTC

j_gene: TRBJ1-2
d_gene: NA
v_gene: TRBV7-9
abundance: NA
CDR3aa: CASSLDGRGFAYGYTF
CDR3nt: TGTGCCAGCAGCTTAGATGGTCGGGGGTTCGCCTATGGCTACACCTTC

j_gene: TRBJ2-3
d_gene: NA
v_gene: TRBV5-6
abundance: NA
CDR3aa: CASSLSSARGADTQYF
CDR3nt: TGTGCCAGCAGCTTGTCTAGCGCGAGGGGCGCAGATACGCAGTATTTT

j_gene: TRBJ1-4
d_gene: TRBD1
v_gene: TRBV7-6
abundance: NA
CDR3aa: CASSRDRAFHEKLFF
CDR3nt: TGTGCCAGCAGCCGGGACAGGGCGTTTCATGAAAAACTGTTTTTT

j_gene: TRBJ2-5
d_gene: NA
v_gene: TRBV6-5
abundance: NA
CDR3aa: CASSPTSSRETQYF
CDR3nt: TGTGCCAGCAGTCCCACCAGTAGCCGGGAGACCCAGTACTTC

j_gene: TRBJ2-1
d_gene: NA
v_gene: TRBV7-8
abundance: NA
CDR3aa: CASSLERGKSYNEQFF
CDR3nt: TGTGCCAGCAGCTTAGAAAGGGGGAAGTCCTACAATGAGCAGTTCTTC

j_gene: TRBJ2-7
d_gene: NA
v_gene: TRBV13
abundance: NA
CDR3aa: CASSLYETYEQYF
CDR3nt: TGTGCCAGCAGCTTATATGAGACCTACGAGCAGTACTTC

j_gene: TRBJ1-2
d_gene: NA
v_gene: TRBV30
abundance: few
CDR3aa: CAWTLRGGLRGDYGYTF
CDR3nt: TGTGCCTGGACTCTCCGTGGAGGGCTAAGAGGGGACTATGGCTACACCTTC

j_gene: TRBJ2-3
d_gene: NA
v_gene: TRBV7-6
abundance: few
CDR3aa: CASRDPYRVGTDTQYF
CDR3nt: TGTGCCAGCCGCGACCCGTACAGGGTAGGCACAGATACGCAGTATTTT

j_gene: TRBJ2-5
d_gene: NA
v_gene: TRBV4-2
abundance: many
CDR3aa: CASSQGVLETQYF
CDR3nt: TGTGCCAGCAGCCAGGGGGTGTTGGAGACCCAGTACTTC

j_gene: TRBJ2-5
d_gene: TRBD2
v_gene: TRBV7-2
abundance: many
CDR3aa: CASSSGLAGGQETQYF
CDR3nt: TGTGCCAGCAGCTCCGGACTAGCGGGTGGCCAAGAGACCCAGTACTTC

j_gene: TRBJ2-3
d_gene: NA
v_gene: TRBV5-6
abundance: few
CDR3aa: CASSLAGGTDTQYF
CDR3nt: TGTGCCAGCAGCTTGGCGGGAGGCACAGATACGCAGTATTTT

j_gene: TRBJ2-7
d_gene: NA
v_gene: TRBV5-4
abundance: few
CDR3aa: CASSLASERSYEQYF
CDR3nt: TGTGCCAGCAGCTTGGCGTCTGAACGCTCCTACGAGCAGTACTTC

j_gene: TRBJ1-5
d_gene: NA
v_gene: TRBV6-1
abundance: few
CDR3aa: CASTPPTIGDQPQHF
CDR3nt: TGTGCCAGCACTCCCCCCACCATTGGCGATCAGCCCCAGCATTTT

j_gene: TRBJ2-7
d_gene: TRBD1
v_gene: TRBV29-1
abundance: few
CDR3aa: CSVGARTGGADEQYF
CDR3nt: TGCAGCGTTGGGGCTCGGACAGGGGGCGCGGACGAGCAGTACTTC